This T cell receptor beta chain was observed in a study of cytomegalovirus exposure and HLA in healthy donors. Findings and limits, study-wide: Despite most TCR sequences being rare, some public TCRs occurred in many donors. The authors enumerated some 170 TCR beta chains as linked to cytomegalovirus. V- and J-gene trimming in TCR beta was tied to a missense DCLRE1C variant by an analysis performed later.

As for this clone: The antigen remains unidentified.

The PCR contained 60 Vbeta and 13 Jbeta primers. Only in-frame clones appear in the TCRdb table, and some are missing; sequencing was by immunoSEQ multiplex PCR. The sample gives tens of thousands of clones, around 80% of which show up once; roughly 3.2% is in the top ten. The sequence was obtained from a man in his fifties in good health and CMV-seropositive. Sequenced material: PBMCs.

CDR3 amino acids: CASSVAGVNYGYTF. The CDR3, as DNA: TGTGCCAGCAGCGTAGCGGGGGTGAACTATGGCTACACCTTC. J is TRBJ1-2 and V is TRBV9, with TRBD1 as a possible D gene (5 bases). The CDR3 loop spans 14 amino acids. CDR1 is SGDLS, CDR2 YYNGEE, per germline. Trimming stripped 0 bases from V and 2 bases from J, with 8 bases between.